This T cell receptor (beta chain) is drawn from a study of OX40 agonist ivuxolimab in advanced cancers. Study overall: People who had prior anti-PD-1, anti-PD-L1 or anti-CTLA-4 therapy could take part, and about 40% had some. Partial responses occurred in three patients (one hepatocellular carcinoma, two cutaneous melanoma). Study outcomes and limitations: Blood T cells, both CD4+ and CD8+, expanded clonally by week 6 at 0.1 to 3.0 mg/kg.

Repertoires were generated with immunoSEQ multiplex PCR, while TCRdb's copy carries only in-frame clones and drops some. The table lists some 74,000 clones, approximately 90% of them singletons. With 8 bases clipped from V and 7 bases from J, the junction kept 11 bases outside the gene matches. The CDR3 is 14 amino acids. Germline values: CDR1 SNHLY, CDR2 FYNNEI. On this clone: Antigen: not known.

The specimen was CD4+ or CD8+ T cells sorted from blood, collected in a trial of the OX40 agonist ivuxolimab. J is TRBJ1-1 and V is TRBV2; 9 bases match TRBD1. The clonotype originates from an adult with an advanced solid tumor such as melanoma, head and neck, liver or kidney cancer. The DNA of the CDR3 is TGTGCCAGCTTACTACAGGGGGCAGGTGGTGAAGCTTTCTTT. It specifies CASLLQGAGGEAFF.